This passage covers 25 T cell receptor beta chains from one sample sequenced in a study of spatial heterogeneity in lung cancer. MiXCR was run by TCRdb on the 5' RACE reads, yielding one entry per CDR3 protein. The sample has fewer than 55,000 distinct CDR3 sequences, around 7.7% seen once. Time point meaning: blood at routine non-recurrence follow-up after resection. No cells were sorted before sequencing. The whole RNA sequenced was extracted from tumor, nontumor lung or frozen PBMC. The starting material was PBMCs, obtained at follow-up. These receptors were taken from a female donor with early-stage non-small cell lung cancer.

This clonotype was found many times. The chain recombines TRBV9 with TRBJ2-1, with 7 nucleotides matching TRBD2. After removal of 1 base from V and 5 bases from J, the junction contained 3 bases not matched to a gene. CDR3 size: 14 residues. Germline values: CDR1 SGDLS, CDR2 YYNGEE. Here the CDR3 reads CASSVLAENNEQFF. CDR3 nucleotide sequence: TGTGCCAGCAGCGTACTAGCGGAGAACAATGAGCAGTTCTTC.

This clonotype was observed a handful of times. This chain connects TRBV29-1 to TRBJ1-5; possible D gene TRBD1, 6 bases. V dropped 5 bases and J dropped 0 bases, with 17 bases sitting between them. CDR3 length equals 16 residues. CDR1 SQVTM and CDR2 ANQGSEA come from the germline V gene. DNA for the CDR3: TGCAGCGTTCCGGGGACACCTATACATAGCAATCAGCCCCAGCATTTT. Translation: CSVPGTPIHSNQPQHF.

This rearrangement joins TRBV5-4 to TRBJ2-4; 9 bases fit TRBD1. Trimming took 0 bases from V and 5 from J; bases not matched to a gene: 6. There are 16 residues in the CDR3. Per the germline V gene, CDR1 is SGHNT and CDR2 is YYREEE (reference sequence). The CDR3 spells CASSLEWGQGQNIQYF. Here the CDR3 DNA reads TGTGCCAGCAGCTTGGAGTGGGGACAGGGTCAAAACATTCAGTACTTC.

The chain couples TRBV20-1 to TRBJ1-5; D gene ambiguous. Per germline, CDR1 DFQATT and CDR2 SNEGSKA (reference sequence). V was pared by 6 bases and J by 6 bases, with 12 bases between. The CDR3 is 12 amino acids. DNA of the CDR3: TGCAGTGCCAATCGGGAGTTTCAGCCCCAGCATTTT. It encodes CSANREFQPQHF.

This clonotype was seen ten or more times. In DNA, the CDR3 is TGTGCCAGCAGCTTGACGGGAACCTACAATGAGCAGTTCTTC. This codes for CASSLTGTYNEQFF. This chain links TRBV7-2 with TRBJ2-1, with a possible D match to TRBD2 (5 bases). Germline V CDR1 and CDR2: SGHTA, FQGNSA. CDR3 size: 14 residues. V was trimmed by 3 bases and J by 2 bases, leaving 8 bases between them.

This clonotype was counted ten times or more. This chain connects TRBV20-1 to TRBJ2-1, with 11 bases matching TRBD2. Germline CDR1 reads DFQATT; CDR2 reads SNEGSKA (reference sequence). The CDR3 is 15 residues long. The J segment lost 5 bases and the V segment lost 3 bases, leaving 6 bases of the junction unmatched. CDR3 residues: CSASRLAGGNNEQFF. CDR3 bases: TGCAGTGCTAGTAGGCTAGCGGGGGGAAACAATGAGCAGTTCTTC.

The V and J genes are TRBV18 and TRBJ2-1; 9 positions agree with TRBD2. The CDR3 runs 15 residues. CDR1 and CDR2 (germline): KGHSH, LQKENI. The V segment lost 2 bases and the J segment 6 bases; nucleotides outside the gene matches: 5. The CDR3 is CASSPESSGANEQFF. The CDR3 bases are TGTGCCAGCTCACCAGAGTCTAGCGGGGCCAATGAGCAGTTCTTC. The whole variable domain, filled in from reference TRBV18 and TRBJ2-1, reads NAGVMQNPRHLVRRRGQEARLRCSPMKGHSHVYWYRQLPEEGLKFMVYLQKENIIDESGMPKERFSAEFPKEGPSILRIQQVVRGDSAAYFCASSPESSGANEQFFGPGTRLTVL.

The genes are TRBV20-1 and TRBJ2-7; 7 positions agree with TRBD1. The ends lost 5 bases at V and 3 bases at J; junction bases unmatched: 4. The CDR3 length is 12 residues. The germline V gene encodes CDR1 DFQATT and CDR2 SNEGSKA (reference sequence). CDR3: CSASGGHYEQYF. The CDR3 DNA sequence: TGCAGTGCTTCAGGGGGTCACTACGAGCAGTACTTC.

This clonotype was counted many times. The chain links TRBV7-2 to TRBJ1-1, with D uncertain. The V end was cut by 3 bases, the J end by 3 bases, with 5 bases between. Per the germline V gene, CDR1 is SGHTA and CDR2 is FQGNSA. This CDR3 has 12 amino acids. The DNA of the CDR3 is TGTGCCAGCAGCTTGACGTACACTGAAGCTTTCTTT. It encodes CASSLTYTEAFF.

This clonotype was counted between two and nine times. The chain carries TRBV6-5 and TRBJ2-1; TRBD1 is a possible D gene (5 bases). Germline CDR1 reads MNHEY; CDR2 reads SVGAGI. The germline V and J ends were trimmed by 2 bases and 7 bases, with 12 bases remaining between them. This CDR3 has 14 residues. The CDR3 region has the DNA TGTGCCAGCAGTTACCGGCTCCAGGGTAATGAGCAGTTCTTC. Residues: CASSYRLQGNEQFF.

This clonotype has ten or more counts. The V gene is TRBV10-3, the J gene TRBJ1-5, with D hard to call. The CDR3 extends over 11 amino acids. V was shortened by 8 bases and J by 7 bases, with 9 bases between the two germline ends. Germline V gene data show CDR1 as ENHRY and CDR2 as SYGVKD. The CDR3: CAIFSCQPQHF. Written as DNA, the CDR3 is TGTGCCATCTTTTCTTGCCAGCCCCAGCATTTT.

This clonotype showed up many times. V and J are TRBV29-1 and TRBJ2-4; D gene ambiguous. From germline, CDR1 is SQVTM and CDR2 ANQGSEA. V was shortened by 6 bases and J by 7 bases, with 19 bases between the two germline ends. CDR3 length equals 14 residues. In nucleotides, the CDR3 is TGCAGCGTAATACCTATTAACCCCGGGAACATTCAGTACTTC. The encoded protein is CSVIPINPGNIQYF.

This chain joins TRBV5-1 and TRBJ2-6; D is perhaps TRBD1 (5 bases). This CDR3 contains 18 residues. V lost 0 bases and J 0 bases, leaving 13 bases between the germline ends. CDR1 is SGHRS and CDR2 is YFSETQ in the germline V gene. Written as DNA, the CDR3 is TGCGCCAGCAGCTTGGCCCCACAGGCCTACTCTGGGGCCAACGTCCTGACTTTC. Translated: CASSLAPQAYSGANVLTF.

This clonotype has at least ten counts. This chain links TRBV5-1 with TRBJ2-1; 7 bases are a match to TRBD1. This CDR3 has 16 residues. With V trimmed by 3 bases and J by 0 bases, 6 bases remained unmatched. Germline V lookup: CDR1 SGHRS, CDR2 YFSETQ. For the CDR3, the DNA is TGCGCCAGCAGCTCGACAGGGAGCGTCTCCTACAATGAGCAGTTCTTC. Translating gives CASSSTGSVSYNEQFF.

This clonotype was observed a few times. The chain combines TRBV18 with TRBJ2-3; 9 positions agree with TRBD1. The length of the CDR3 is 16 residues. V shed 8 bases, J shed 4 bases, and the junction held 13 bases outside the gene matches. Germline values: CDR1 KGHSH, CDR2 LQKENI. The CDR3 nucleotides are TGTGCCAGCCACATTCTCCTGGGACAGGGCTCAGATACGCAGTATTTT. Translated, it gives CASHILLGQGSDTQYF.

This clonotype appeared a few times. The V gene is TRBV5-1, the J gene TRBJ2-7, with D tentatively TRBD1 (5 bases). The CDR3 loop spans 13 amino acids. V lost 4 bases, J lost 4 bases, and 12 bases lay in between. Germline V gene data show CDR1 as SGHRS and CDR2 as YFSETQ. CDR3 sequence (DNA): TGCGCCAGCAGCACACAGACAGATTACGAGCAGTACTTC. Translated, it gives CASSTQTDYEQYF.

This clonotype appeared a few times. V and J are TRBV7-2 and TRBJ2-5; D may correspond to TRBD1 or TRBD2 (6 bases each). The CDR3 sequence is 13 residues long. Germline V gene data show CDR1 as SGHTA and CDR2 as FQGNSA. V dropped 9 bases and J dropped 2 bases, with 13 bases sitting between them. CDR3 in amino acids: CASLRGTQETQYF. In DNA form, the CDR3 reads TGTGCCAGTCTAAGGGGGACTCAAGAGACCCAGTACTTC.

This clonotype has ten or more counts. The rearrangement links TRBV5-5 to TRBJ1-4; D call uncertain. Looked up from germline, CDR1 is SGHKS and CDR2 is YYEKEE (reference sequence). The CDR3 consists of 14 residues. Deletions cut 0 bases from V and 3 bases from J, with 6 bases between. The CDR3 loop is CASSLGTPNEKLFF. The CDR3 DNA reads as TGTGCCAGCAGCTTGGGGACTCCTAATGAAAAACTGTTTTTT.

This clonotype was counted ten times or more. The chain recombines TRBV5-4 with TRBJ2-2; D perhaps matches TRBD2 (6 bases). The length of the CDR3 is 14 residues. Looked up from germline, CDR1 is SGHNT and CDR2 is YYREEE (reference sequence). With 3 bases removed from V and 6 bases from J, the gap between germline ends came to 12 bases. The CDR3, as DNA: TGTGCCAGCAGCTCAGAGACTAGAGCCGGGGAGCTGTTTTTT. Translation gives CASSSETRAGELFF.

This clonotype was seen at least ten times. This sequence joins TRBV7-8 and TRBJ2-3; either TRBD1 or TRBD2 may supply D (6 bases each). Germline V gene data show CDR1 as SGHVS and CDR2 as FQNEAQ. The CDR3 has 14 residues. The germline V and J ends were trimmed by 7 bases and 0 bases, with 11 bases remaining between them. The CDR3 reads CASKRGASTDTQYF. The CDR3 nucleotides are TGTGCCAGCAAAAGGGGGGCTAGCACAGATACGCAGTATTTT.

V and J are TRBV11-2 and TRBJ2-1; perhaps TRBD2 as D (6 bases). Germline CDR1 and CDR2: SGHAT and FQNNGV. This CDR3 is built from 14 residues. The ends were cut back, 4 bases at V and 5 bases at J, with 12 bases in the middle. Here the CDR3 reads CASSSPGTDNEQFF. The CDR3 bases are TGTGCCAGCAGCTCCCCCGGGACTGACAATGAGCAGTTCTTC.

This rearrangement joins TRBV25-1 to TRBJ2-7, with D hard to call. The CDR3 runs 13 residues. Per the germline V gene, CDR1 is MGHDK and CDR2 is SYGVNS. Trimming removed 0 bases at V and 5 bases at J, with 8 bases between. CDR3 DNA sequence: TGTGCCAGCAGTGAATATGTGGGCAACGAGCAGTACTTC. Translated, it gives CASSEYVGNEQYF.

This clonotype has only a few counts. V is TRBV7-6 and J is TRBJ2-7, with 8 bases matching TRBD2. Trimming removed 4 bases from V and 2 bases from J; junction bases left unmatched: 1. This CDR3 is 13 amino acids long. Germline V CDR1 and CDR2: SGHVS, FNYEAQ. CDR3 in amino acids: CASSSGLAYEQYF. CDR3 DNA sequence: TGTGCCAGCAGCTCGGGACTAGCCTACGAGCAGTACTTC.

This clonotype occurred a few times. V gene TRBV29-1 combines with J gene TRBJ1-2; D is uncertain. Per the germline V gene, CDR1 is SQVTM and CDR2 is ANQGSEA. Between the trimmed V and J ends, which lost 6 bases and 4 bases, there was a span of 12 bases. The CDR3 runs 12 residues. CDR3 coding DNA: TGCAGCGTCGTGTCAGGAAGCTATGGCTACACCTTC. Protein sequence: CSVVSGSYGYTF.

The chain combines TRBV7-9 with TRBJ1-2; D gene uncertain. Germline V lookup: CDR1 SEHNR, CDR2 FQNEAQ (reference sequence). The CDR3 runs to 12 residues. Trimming cost V 3 bases and J 4 bases, with 6 bases left between them. The CDR3 reads CASSFNSYGYTF. The DNA for the CDR3 is TGTGCCAGCAGCTTTAACAGCTATGGCTACACCTTC.